Below, one T cell receptor beta chain is given with its context. The antigen is undetermined. The data stem from a study of T cell repertoires in cytomegalovirus infection. Study summary: Both a matching HLA type and CMV infection were indicated by public TCR beta signatures.

TCRdb reanalysed the reads using MiXCR and keeps one entry per CDR3 protein. The sample has approximately 910,000 distinct CDR3 sequences, around 29% seen once. CDR1 is PRHDT and CDR2 is FYEKMQ in the germline V gene (reference sequence). This CDR3 contains 17 residues. V lost 0 bases and J lost 4; bases outside the gene matches: 6. The chain recombines TRBV13 with TRBJ2-1; 10 positions agree with TRBD2. This TCR was recovered from a human donor in good health (CMV status not recorded). Some clones in this sample may be carry-over from other donors' samples. Sequenced material: cultured CD8+ T cells from PBMCs, taken from culture after CMV antigen stimulation. The CDR3 protein is CASSLGLRTSGYNEQFF. For the CDR3, the DNA is TGTGCCAGCAGCTTAGGCCTAAGGACTAGCGGTTACAATGAGCAGTTCTTC.